This T cell receptor beta chain was sequenced in a study of T cells in Graves' hyperthyroidism and ophthalmopathy. Stable Graves' hyperthyroidism meant no ophthalmopathy progression within 18 months. Germline V gives CDR1 LNHDA, CDR2 SQIVND (reference sequence). Unmatched junction bases numbered 4, after V lost 3 bases and J lost 6 bases. CDR3 length: 13 residues. This clonotype has at least ten counts. Its specificity is unknown. The study, taken as a whole, reports: Ophthalmopathy got predicted by the model a median about 6.5 months before its onset.

Researchers amplified the TCR beta CDR3 regions from RNA transcripts. TCR CDR3 regions were first amplified by RT-PCR with HTBI primers. TCRdb processed the multiplex PCR reads anew with MiXCR; each CDR3 protein has one entry. The sample includes a few hundred thousand distinct CDR3 sequences, around 20% of them seen just once. This clonotype was obtained from a man in his late teens or twenties with Graves' hyperthyroidism. The sequenced sample was blood. This chain connects TRBV19 to TRBJ1-1; TRBD1 aligns across 7 bases. CDR3 nucleotide sequence: TGTGCCAGTAGTATTTGGCAGGGGGCTGAAGCTTTCTTT. This translates into CASSIWQGAEAFF.